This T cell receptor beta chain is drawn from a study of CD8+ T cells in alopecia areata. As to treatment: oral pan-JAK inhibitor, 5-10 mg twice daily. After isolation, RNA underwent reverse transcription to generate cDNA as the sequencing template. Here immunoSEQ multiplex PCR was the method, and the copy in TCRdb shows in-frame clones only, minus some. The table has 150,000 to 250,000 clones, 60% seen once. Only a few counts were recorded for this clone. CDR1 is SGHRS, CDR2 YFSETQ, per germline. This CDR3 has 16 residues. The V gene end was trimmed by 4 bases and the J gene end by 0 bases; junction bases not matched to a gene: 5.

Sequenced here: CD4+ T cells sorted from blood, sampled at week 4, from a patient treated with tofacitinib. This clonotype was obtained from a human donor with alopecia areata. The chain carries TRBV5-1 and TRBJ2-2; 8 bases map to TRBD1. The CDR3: CASSMGTGSNTGELFF. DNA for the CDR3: TGCGCCAGCAGCATGGGGACAGGTTCGAACACCGGGGAGCTGTTTTTT.